The rows below give T cell receptor beta chains drawn from one sample of a study. TCRdb reprocessed the 5' RACE reads via MiXCR and lists one record per CDR3 protein. The sample holds some 31,000 distinct CDR3 sequences, 26% seen once. Sequences were obtained from naive CD4+ T cells sorted from a lymph node. Receptors were obtained from a female donor with breast cancer. Each CDR3 is given with its conserved first and last residue. A D gene is named only where the DNA matches it firmly. Only part of the rows carry a size: once, few, many, or a class if the clone is expanded.

clone size,D gene,V gene,J gene,CDR3 protein,CDR3 DNA
many,.,TRBV12-3/TRBV12-4,TRBJ2-7,CASSPRDLGEQYF,TGTGCCAGCAGCCCTAGGGACCTGGGGGAGCAGTACTTC
many,.,TRBV7-9,TRBJ2-5,CASSDGTQYF,TGTGCCAGCAGCGACGGGACCCAGTACTTC
.,.,TRBV5-1,TRBJ2-3,CASSSGNSRSTDTQYF,TGCGCCAGCAGCTCCGGGAACAGCCGCTCCACAGATACGCAGTATTTT
few,TRBD2,TRBV9,TRBJ2-7,CASSVGEGTYEQYF,TGTGCCAGCAGCGTAGGGGAGGGGACCTACGAGCAGTACTTC
.,.,TRBV7-9,TRBJ2-3,CASRLAIGTDTQYF,TGTGCCAGCAGATTAGCTATAGGCACAGATACGCAGTATTTT
medium-sized,.,TRBV4-2,TRBJ1-5,CASSQGGVQPQHF,TGTGCCAGCAGCCAAGGGGGGGTCCAGCCCCAGCATTTT
.,TRBD2,TRBV7-2,TRBJ2-6,CAGSLAAGRAVVLTF,TGTGCCGGCAGCTTAGCGGCAGGGAGGGCTGTCGTCCTGACTTTC
.,.,TRBV5-6,TRBJ2-2,CASSFGYTGELFF,TGTGCCAGCAGCTTTGGGTACACCGGGGAGCTGTTTTTT
few,.,TRBV27,TRBJ1-2,CTSSLSWTGAGYTF,TGTACCAGCAGTTTATCATGGACCGGAGCGGGCTACACCTTC
few,.,TRBV9,TRBJ1-6,CASSVYGSSSYNSPLHF,TGTGCCAGCAGCGTCTACGGGTCGAGCTCCTATAATTCACCCCTCCACTTT
medium-sized,.,TRBV4-1,TRBJ2-2,CASSQALRVTGELFF,TGCGCCAGCAGCCAAGCCCTACGGGTTACCGGGGAGCTGTTTTTT
.,.,TRBV4-2,TRBJ2-1,CASSQRNNEQFF,TGTGCCAGCAGCCAAAGGAACAATGAGCAGTTCTTC
many,.,TRBV7-9,TRBJ1-2,CASSLGVRAGYTF,TGTGCCAGCAGCTTGGGCGTCAGGGCTGGCTACACCTTC
.,.,TRBV6-5,TRBJ2-7,CASSYRRHLYEQYF,TGTGCCAGCAGTTACCGAAGACACTTATACGAGCAGTACTTC
.,TRBD2,TRBV5-1,TRBJ2-1,CASSLAPLRGGDNEQFF,TGCGCCAGCAGCTTGGCCCCTCTGCGGGGGGGGGACAATGAGCAGTTCTTC
.,.,TRBV7-6,TRBJ1-5,CASSLAAGRNQPQHF,TGTGCCAGCAGCTTAGCGGCAGGGCGCAATCAGCCCCAGCATTTT
.,.,TRBV4-1,TRBJ2-5,CASSQSGRASETQYF,TGCGCCAGCAGCCAATCCGGGCGTGCGTCAGAGACCCAGTACTTC
few,.,TRBV5-1,TRBJ1-1,CASSLGTLLPGGTEAFF,TGCGCCAGCAGCTTAGGGACCTTATTACCTGGGGGCACTGAAGCTTTCTTT
.,TRBD1,TRBV29-1,TRBJ2-6,CSVDGDRYSGANILTF,TGCAGCGTTGATGGGGACAGGTACTCTGGGGCCAACATCCTGACTTTC
many,TRBD1,TRBV20-1,TRBJ2-4,CSARDRQGSGNIQYF,TGCAGTGCTAGGGATCGACAGGGGTCGGGAAACATTCAGTACTTC
few,.,TRBV19,TRBJ2-1,CASTHDDNEQFF,TGTGCCAGTACCCACGATGACAATGAGCAGTTCTTC
many,TRBD2,TRBV6-5,TRBJ2-5,CASSYPSLAGVVETQYF,TGTGCCAGCAGTTACCCCTCACTAGCGGGAGTAGTGGAGACCCAGTACTTC
few,.,TRBV6-2/TRBV6-3,TRBJ2-1,CASSYWEDSSNYNEQFF,TGTGCCAGCAGTTACTGGGAAGACTCGAGTAACTACAATGAGCAGTTCTTC
few,.,TRBV7-2,TRBJ1-5,CASSGRDRQDSNQPQHF,TGTGCCAGCAGCGGCCGGGACCGTCAAGATAGCAATCAGCCCCAGCATTTT
.,TRBD1,TRBV7-9,TRBJ1-4,CASNFPTGGDEKLFF,TGTGCCAGCAACTTCCCCACAGGGGGGGATGAAAAACTGTTTTTT
.,.,TRBV5-5,TRBJ1-2,CASSQLYGYTF,TGTGCCAGCAGCCAATTATATGGCTACACCTTC
few,.,TRBV6-6,TRBJ2-3,CASSYRVGTDTQYF,TGTGCCAGCAGTTACAGGGTGGGGACAGATACGCAGTATTTT
.,TRBD1,TRBV5-1,TRBJ1-2,CASSLGQGDRNGYTF,TGCGCCAGCAGCTTGGGTCAGGGGGATCGTAATGGCTACACCTTC
many,.,TRBV7-2,TRBJ2-3,CASSFGDTQYF,TGTGCCAGCAGCTTTGGAGATACGCAGTATTTT